Here is one T cell receptor beta chain with its context. Which cohort a participant joined came from the clinical history participants gave. The CDR3 spans 13 residues. Deletions cut 5 bases from V and 1 base from J, with 8 bases between. CDR1 and CDR2 from the germline V gene are SGHTA and FQGNSA. This sample is part of a study of blood T cell repertoires in COVID-19. In the study overall: Sites across the United States, Italy and Spain contributed samples from acute and convalescent COVID-19.

Here immunoSEQ multiplex PCR was the method, and the copy in TCRdb shows in-frame clones only, minus some. The data show about 400,000 clones, roughly 90% seen once. V usage is TRBV7-2 and J usage is TRBJ1-2; D may be TRBD1 (6 bases). The sequencing sample was made of PBMCs or T cells enriched from blood (not recorded which). The receptor was isolated from a woman in her twenties or thirties with acute COVID-19. CDR3 residues: CASSAQGNYGYTF. CDR3 coding DNA: TGTGCCAGCAGCGCACAGGGTAACTATGGCTACACCTTC.